This T cell receptor (beta chain) originates from a study of T-cell memory formation after mild COVID-19. Looking at the study overall: TCR clusters largely stayed donor specific. Study-wide points: Contracting CD8+ clones were enriched in EMRA, CD4+ mainly in CM and EM. A balance of CD4 and CD8 characterized clones contracting day 15 to 85, whereas later expanders leaned CD4+.

The V end lost 5 bases, the J end lost 5 bases, and 9 bases lay between the germline ends. The CDR3 covers 12 residues. Employing constant-segment primers, 5'RACE generated TCR alpha and TCR beta cDNA libraries bearing sample barcodes and UMIs. One entry per CDR3 protein results from TCRdb running MiXCR on the 5' RACE reads. The data contain about 55,000 distinct CDR3 sequences, over 7.5% of them seen just once; the ten biggest clones take up more than 0.95%. For this clonotype: Its antigen remains unidentified.

Sequencing was performed on PBMCs or a T cell subset sorted from them (not recorded which). V is TRBV12-3 or TRBV12-4 and J is TRBJ1-1; D not certain. The receptor was derived from a man aged 18 to 35 who had mild COVID-19 (a few samples of this study predate the infection). Cell type and time point are not known. The CDR3 reads CASSQHGTEAFF. The CDR3 DNA reads TGTGCCAGCAGTCAACACGGGACTGAAGCTTTCTTT.